This entry lists 23 T cell receptor beta chains sequenced from one sample in a study of beta chain features in type 1 diabetes. Since all of the isolated RNA was reverse transcribed, expressed TCRB transcripts were what got sequenced. Produced via immunoSEQ multiplex PCR; TCRdb's table is partial and in-frame only. The sample records roughly 400,000 clones, over 12% being singletons. The sample taken for sequencing was naive CD4+ T cells from blood. Receptor source: a woman under 30 in good health.

This clone has a handful of counts. The chain combines TRBV6-5 with TRBJ2-7; TRBD1 matches 8 bases. The trim removed 6 bases at V and 2 bases at J, leaving 6 bases unmatched. CDR1 MNHEY and CDR2 SVGAGI come from the germline V gene. The CDR3 is 14 amino acids. The DNA of the CDR3 is TGTGCCAGCAGGCGACAGGGGAATCCCTACGAGCAGTACTTC. It codes for CASRRQGNPYEQYF.

In this sample, this clone turned up a few times. The genes are TRBV25-1 and TRBJ1-4, with 7 positions matching TRBD1. Germline lookup yields CDR1 MGHDK and CDR2 SYGVNS. Trimming at V came to 2 bases and at J to 0 bases, leaving 3 bases not matched to a gene. The CDR3 is 16 residues long. DNA of the CDR3: TGTGCCAGCAGTGAAGGGGACAGAGCAACTAATGAAAAACTGTTTTTT. This translates into CASSEGDRATNEKLFF.

With regard to this clone: Other DNA sequences in the sample encode the same CDR3. The chain joins TRBV5-1 to TRBJ2-1; 10 nucleotides align to TRBD1. This CDR3 comprises 15 residues. Germline V gene sequence: CDR1 SGHRS, CDR2 YFSETQ. V gave up 3 bases and J gave up 4 bases; unmatched junction bases: 4. CDR3 protein: CASSYRDRGYNEQFF. The CDR3 DNA reads as TGCGCCAGCAGCTACCGGGACAGGGGTTACAATGAGCAGTTCTTC. The whole variable domain, remainder taken from reference TRBV5-1 and TRBJ2-1, is KAGVTQTPRYLIKTRGQQVTLSCSPISGHRSVSWYQQTPGQGLQFLFEYFSETQRNKGNFPGRFSGRQFSNSRSEMNVSTLELGDSALYLCASSYRDRGYNEQFFGPGTRLTVL.

J is TRBJ1-2 and V is TRBV5-1; the D is unclear. This CDR3 has 13 amino acids. Germline loops: CDR1 SGHRS, CDR2 YFSETQ. V lost 1 base to trimming and J lost 4 bases, with 8 bases between them. CDR3: CASSLTASYGYTF. In DNA, the CDR3 is TGCGCCAGCAGCTTGACAGCTTCCTATGGCTACACCTTC.

This clone occurred a few times. The chain uses TRBV30 and TRBJ1-2; 8 nucleotides line up with TRBD1. The CDR3 covers 13 residues. Germline V gene lookup returns CDR1 GTSNPN and CDR2 SVGIG (reference sequence). The V and J ends lost 4 bases and 13 bases, in that order; junction bases with no gene match: 14. CDR3 nucleotide sequence: TGTGCCTGGACACCGCGGACAGGGCTTTTCATCACCTTC. Translation gives CAWTPRTGLFITF.

The DNA of the CDR3 is TGCAGCGTGTTTACAGGGGTGGGCGAGCAGTACTTC. Amino acid sequence: CSVFTGVGEQYF. V usage is TRBV29-1 and J usage is TRBJ2-7; TRBD1 aligns across 7 bases. CDR1 SQVTM and CDR2 ANQGSEA come from the germline V gene. J was trimmed by 6 bases and V by 6 bases; bases with no gene match: 8. This CDR3 is built from 12 residues.

The chain links TRBV9 to TRBJ2-7; TRBD2 matches at 9 bases. Germline trimming cut 4 bases from V and 2 bases from J; bases unmatched to any gene: 4. Looked up from germline, CDR1 is SGDLS and CDR2 is YYNGEE. The CDR3 extends over 14 amino acids. CDR3: CASSRAGGPYEQYF. The CDR3, as DNA: TGTGCCAGCAGCCGAGCGGGAGGCCCCTACGAGCAGTACTTC.

The genes are TRBV30 and TRBJ2-1; 7 nucleotides line up with TRBD1. This CDR3 is built from 13 residues. Germline V gene sequence: CDR1 GTSNPN, CDR2 SVGIG (reference sequence). Losses at the gene ends were 2 bases for V and 3 bases for J; bases not matched to a gene: 1. CDR3 loop: CAWSRDSYNEQFF. The DNA of the CDR3 is TGTGCCTGGAGTAGGGACAGCTACAATGAGCAGTTCTTC.

The chain employs TRBV7-9 and TRBJ1-2; 9 nucleotides align to TRBD1. Germline assignment: CDR1 SEHNR and CDR2 FQNEAQ (reference sequence). After removal of 6 bases from V and 5 bases from J, the junction contained 4 bases not matched to a gene. This CDR3 region has 13 residues. The CDR3 loop reads CASSTGTGYGYTF. In DNA, the CDR3 is TGTGCCAGCAGTACCGGGACAGGGTATGGCTACACCTTC.

The chain carries TRBV5-1 and TRBJ2-1; D gene ambiguous. The germline V gene encodes CDR1 SGHRS and CDR2 YFSETQ. Trimming stripped 6 bases from V and 0 bases from J, with 10 bases between. The CDR3 extends over 14 amino acids. The CDR3 nucleotides are TGCGCCAGCATGCCACTGAGCTCCTACAATGAGCAGTTCTTC. The encoded protein is CASMPLSSYNEQFF.

This clone was counted only a few times. The chain recombines TRBV9 with TRBJ2-1, with 15 bases that match TRBD2. Germline V CDR1 and CDR2: SGDLS, YYNGEE. The length of the CDR3 is 16 residues. J was trimmed by 10 bases and V by 4 bases; bases with no gene match: 9. This CDR3 is CASSLRTSGGVWEQFF. The CDR3 DNA reads as TGTGCCAGCAGCTTACGGACTAGCGGGGGGGTATGGGAGCAGTTCTTC.

This clone occurred a few times. The CDR3 nucleotides read TGTGCCAGCAGCCCTAGGCACAGCGGCAATGAGCAGTTCTTC. This gives the protein CASSPRHSGNEQFF. The gene calls are TRBV9 and TRBJ2-1, with a possible D match to TRBD2 (5 bases). Germline CDR1 reads SGDLS; CDR2 reads YYNGEE. Trimming shortened V by 4 bases and J by 6 bases, and 14 bases separated the two germline ends. The CDR3 length is 14 residues.

The genes are TRBV14 and TRBJ1-2; 7 bases agree with TRBD1. Germline V gene data show CDR1 as SGHDN and CDR2 as FVKESK. The CDR3 runs 13 residues. Losses at the gene ends were 6 bases for V and 4 bases for J; bases not matched to a gene: 5. The CDR3: CASSQTGLYGYTF. Written as DNA, the CDR3 is TGTGCCAGCAGTCAGACAGGGCTCTATGGCTACACCTTC.

The genes are TRBV7-2 and TRBJ1-2, with no clear D. The germline V gene encodes CDR1 SGHTA and CDR2 FQGNSA. This CDR3 region has 13 residues. V was trimmed by 3 bases and J by 4 bases, leaving 9 bases between them. The CDR3 region has the DNA TGTGCCAGCAGCTTTCCCGGGTCCTATGGCTACACCTTC. Translating it yields CASSFPGSYGYTF.

The V call is TRBV6-4, the J call TRBJ2-2, with 16 bases fitting TRBD2. From germline, CDR1 is MRHNA and CDR2 SNTAGT. The CDR3 sequence is 20 residues long. V gave up 5 bases and J gave up 0 bases; unmatched junction bases: 9. CDR3 coding DNA: TGTGCCAGCAGTCGAGTTACGGGACTAGCGGGAGGGCCGAACACCGGGGAGCTGTTTTTT. Translated, it gives CASSRVTGLAGGPNTGELFF.

This clone came up a few times. The chain uses TRBV11-2 and TRBJ2-7; 7 nucleotides agree with TRBD1. This CDR3 has 15 residues. The germline gives CDR1 SGHAT, CDR2 FQNNGV. Trimming at V came to 6 bases and at J to 0 bases, leaving 8 bases not matched to a gene. In DNA form, the CDR3 reads TGTGCCAGCAGTTCGACAGGGATTAGCTCCTACGAGCAGTACTTC. It is translated as CASSSTGISSYEQYF.

This clone was counted only a few times. This chain connects TRBV30 to TRBJ2-5, with D possibly matching TRBD1 (6 bases). This CDR3 spans 12 amino acids. V lost 7 bases and J 5 bases, leaving 14 bases between the germline ends. CDR1 and CDR2 (germline): GTSNPN, SVGIG (reference sequence). The CDR3 DNA reads TGTGCCTATTCCGGGACACGGGAGACCCAGTACTTC. Encoded protein: CAYSGTRETQYF.

This clone came up a few times. The chain is built from TRBV5-1 and TRBJ2-1; 10 positions agree with TRBD2. From germline, CDR1 is SGHRS and CDR2 YFSETQ. The V gene end was trimmed by 2 bases and the J gene end by 3 bases; junction bases not matched to a gene: 5. The CDR3 has 16 amino acids. CDR3 sequence reads: CASSFGIAGGYNEQFF. The CDR3, as DNA: TGCGCCAGCAGCTTTGGTATAGCGGGAGGCTACAATGAGCAGTTCTTC.

This chain uses TRBV2 with TRBJ2-7; TRBD1 aligns across 7 bases. The CDR3 runs to 13 residues. The ends lost 8 bases at V and 3 bases at J; junction bases unmatched: 7. Germline V gives CDR1 SNHLY, CDR2 FYNNEI. CDR3 residues: CASRYRDSYEQYF. CDR3 nucleotides: TGTGCCAGCCGTTATCGGGACAGCTACGAGCAGTACTTC.

This clone has a handful of counts. The chain couples TRBV10-3 to TRBJ2-1; tentatively, D is TRBD2 (6 bases). Trimming removed 6 bases from V and 3 bases from J, with 15 bases in between. This CDR3 comprises 15 residues. Germline V gene sequence: CDR1 ENHRY, CDR2 SYGVKD. The CDR3 nucleotides read TGTGCCATCAGAATCCGGGACTCCCTCTACAATGAGCAGTTCTTC. It translates to CAIRIRDSLYNEQFF.

CDR3 in DNA: TGTGCCAGCTGGGCTGCTGGGAGGGGCTGGCGGCCGCCGAACTCCTACGAGCAGTACTTC. Translating it yields CASWAAGRGWRPPNSYEQYF. V usage is TRBV27 and J usage is TRBJ2-7; TRBD2 matches at 7 bases. Germline CDR1 MNHEY, CDR2 SMNVEV (reference sequence). The junction had 25 bases not matched to a gene; V was cut back by 8 bases and J by 0 bases. CDR3 size: 20 residues.

The V gene is TRBV29-1, the J gene TRBJ2-3; 7 positions match TRBD2. The V gene's germline CDR1 is SQVTM and CDR2 ANQGSEA. The CDR3 covers 15 residues. Trimming removed 4 bases from V and 0 bases from J; junction bases left unmatched: 7. The CDR3: CSVAGDYVSTDTQYF. The DNA for the CDR3 is TGCAGCGTTGCCGGGGACTACGTTAGCACAGATACGCAGTATTTT.

The chain carries TRBV18 and TRBJ1-3; 9 bases line up with TRBD1. The CDR3 is made up of 16 amino acids. Germline-derived CDR1 and CDR2 are KGHSH and LQKENI. V gave up 3 bases and J gave up 0 bases; unmatched junction bases: 3. CDR3 residues: CASSPGQGSSGNTIYF. As DNA, the CDR3 is TGTGCCAGCTCACCGGGACAGGGCAGCTCTGGAAACACCATATATTTT.